A single T cell receptor (beta chain) is shown here with its context. The data stem from a study of blood T cell repertoires in COVID-19. Study-wide context: COVID-19 samples collected from the United States, Italy and Spain covered acute and convalescent phases. T cells, B-cell-depleted T cells, or PBMCs provided the cDNA or gDNA that served as material.

The protocol was immunoSEQ multiplex PCR, while the TCRdb copy is restricted to in-frame clones and leaves out a portion. The sample lists over 85,000 clones, approximately 86% seen once, with less than 9% in the top ten. The V and J ends lost 5 bases and 8 bases respectively, with 10 bases between them. The V gene's germline CDR1 is MNHEY and CDR2 SMNVEV (reference sequence). CDR3 length: 12 residues. The receptor was isolated from a man aged 55 to 70 with acute or convalescent COVID-19. This chain joins TRBV27 and TRBJ2-1; a possible D gene is TRBD1 (6 bases). The sample comprised peripheral blood. CDR3 DNA sequence: TGTGCCAGCAGTCCACAGGGTGATGAGCAGTTCTTC. This sequence encodes CASSPQGDEQFF.